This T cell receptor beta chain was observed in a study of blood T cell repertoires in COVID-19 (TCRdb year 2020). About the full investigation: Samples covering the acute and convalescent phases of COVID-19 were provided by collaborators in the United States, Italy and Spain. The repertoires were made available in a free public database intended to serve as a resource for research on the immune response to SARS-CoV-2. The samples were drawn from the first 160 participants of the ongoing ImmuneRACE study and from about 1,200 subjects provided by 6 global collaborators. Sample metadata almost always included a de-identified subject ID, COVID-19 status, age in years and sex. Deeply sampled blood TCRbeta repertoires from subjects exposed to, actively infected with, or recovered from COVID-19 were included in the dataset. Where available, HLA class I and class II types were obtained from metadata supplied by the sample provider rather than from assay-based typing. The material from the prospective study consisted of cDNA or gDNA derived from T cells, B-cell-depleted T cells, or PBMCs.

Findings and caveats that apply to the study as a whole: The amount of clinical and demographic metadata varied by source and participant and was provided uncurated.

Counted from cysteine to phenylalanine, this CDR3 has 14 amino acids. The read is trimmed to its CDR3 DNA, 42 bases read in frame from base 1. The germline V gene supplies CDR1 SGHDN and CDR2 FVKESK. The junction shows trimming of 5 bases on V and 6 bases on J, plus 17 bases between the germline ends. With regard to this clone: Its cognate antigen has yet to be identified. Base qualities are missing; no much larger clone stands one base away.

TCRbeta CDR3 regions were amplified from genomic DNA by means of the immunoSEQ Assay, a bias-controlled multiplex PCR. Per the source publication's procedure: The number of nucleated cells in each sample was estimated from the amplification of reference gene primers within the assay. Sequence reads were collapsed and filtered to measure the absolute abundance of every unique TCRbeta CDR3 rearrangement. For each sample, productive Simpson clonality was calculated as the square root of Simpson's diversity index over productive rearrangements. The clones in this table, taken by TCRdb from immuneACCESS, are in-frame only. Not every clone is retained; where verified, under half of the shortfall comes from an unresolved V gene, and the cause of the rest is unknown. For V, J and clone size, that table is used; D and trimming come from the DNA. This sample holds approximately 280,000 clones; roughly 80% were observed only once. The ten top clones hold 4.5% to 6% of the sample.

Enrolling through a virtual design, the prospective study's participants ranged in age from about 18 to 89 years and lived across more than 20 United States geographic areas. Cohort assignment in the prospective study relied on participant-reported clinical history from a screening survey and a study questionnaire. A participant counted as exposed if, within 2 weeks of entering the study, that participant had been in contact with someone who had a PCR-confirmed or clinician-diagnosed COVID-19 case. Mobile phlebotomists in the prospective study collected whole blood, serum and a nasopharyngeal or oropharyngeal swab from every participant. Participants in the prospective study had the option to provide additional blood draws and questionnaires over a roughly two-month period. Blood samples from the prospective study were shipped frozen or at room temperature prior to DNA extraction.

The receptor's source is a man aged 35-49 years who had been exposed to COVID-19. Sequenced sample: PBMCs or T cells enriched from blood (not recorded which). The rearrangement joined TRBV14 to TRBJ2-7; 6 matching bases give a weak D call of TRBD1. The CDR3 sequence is CASSERTGYGEQYF. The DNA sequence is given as TGTGCCAGCAGCGAACGCACAGGGTACGGCGAGCAGTACTTC.